Presented here are 5 T cell receptor beta chains from one specimen sequenced in a study of a mutant IDH1 vaccine in newly diagnosed glioma. Noted time point: baseline, week 1 (first vaccination visit). Documented treatment: pre-vaccination baseline after standard-of-care therapy. Only in-frame clones appear in the TCRdb table, and some are missing; sequencing was by immunoSEQ multiplex PCR. The table records fewer than 45,000 clones, 78% of them present only once. Sequencing was performed on PBMCs, taken from a glioma patient treated with radiotherapy, temozolomide or both. These receptors came from a middle-aged man with glioma. Some clones in this sample may be carry-over from other donors' samples.

CDR3 sequence reads: CASSPESGSYGYTF. CDR3 DNA: TGCGCCAGCAGCCCCGAGTCCGGCTCCTATGGCTACACCTTC. The rearrangement joins TRBV5-1 to TRBJ1-2; D not resolved. The ends were cut back, 4 bases at V and 4 bases at J, with 14 bases in the middle. CDR1 SGHRS and CDR2 YFSETQ come from the germline V gene. The CDR3 extends over 14 amino acids.

This clone was detected a few times. The chain combines TRBV9 with TRBJ1-4; 12 bases line up with TRBD1. The J segment lost 8 bases and the V segment lost 9 bases, leaving 8 bases of the junction unmatched. CDR3 length: 14 residues. CDR1 SGDLS and CDR2 YYNGEE come from the germline V gene. The CDR3 is CATSRGTGGEKLFF. CDR3 in DNA: TGTGCCACCTCAAGGGGGACAGGGGGCGAAAAACTGTTTTTT.

This clone was seen more than once but under ten times. In DNA form, the CDR3 reads TGTGCCAGCAGCCGAACAAACACTGAAGCTTTCTTT. Amino acid sequence: CASSRTNTEAFF. The chain uses TRBV7-9 and TRBJ1-1; D gene unclear. CDR3 length: 12 amino acids. The ends were cut back, 5 bases at V and 2 bases at J, with 6 bases in the middle. The germline CDR1 and CDR2 sequences are SEHNR and FQNEAQ (reference sequence).

V gene TRBV30 combines with J gene TRBJ2-5; weak D call: TRBD1 (6 bases). With the DNA end fitting TRBJ2-7 better, the J assignment may be wrong. The CDR3 contains 13 residues. The germline CDR1 and CDR2 sequences are GTSNPN and SVGIG (reference sequence). The CDR3 DNA follows: TGTGCCTGGAGTGGCAGGGGAGCCTACGAGCAGTACTTC. Translation gives CAWSGRGAYEQYF.

This chain uses TRBV5-1 with TRBJ2-5; possible D gene TRBD1, 6 bases. V was pared by 1 base and J by 2 bases, with 9 bases between. This CDR3 contains 14 residues. In germline, CDR1 is SGHRS, CDR2 YFSETQ. The CDR3 DNA reads TGCGCCAGCAGCTTGCGGCAGGGGCAAGAGACCCAGTACTTC. Its translation is CASSLRQGQETQYF.